The rows below give T cell receptor beta chains drawn from one sample of a study of response to subunit inactivated influenza vaccine. TCRdb re-derived calls from the RT-PCR reads in MiXCR, one entry per CDR3 protein. The sample includes just under 550,000 distinct CDR3 sequences, under 25% of them seen just once. The same data also contributed to another study, on T cells expressing NK-cell markers.

Sample: CD4+ T cells sorted from PBMCs, taken roughly 13 days after vaccination. All receptors derive from a man aged 50 to 60 who received an inactivated influenza vaccine. The CDR3 runs from the conserved cysteine through the conserved F or W. Each record gives: D gene, CDR3 length, V gene, clone size, J gene, CDR3 protein, CDR3 DNA. The D gene is left open where the match is weak. Size values are once, few and many counts, or a class for expanded clones, and some rows have none.

d_call: TRBD2
cdr3_length: 15
v_call: TRBV24-1
clone_size: -
j_call: TRBJ2-2
cdr3_aa: CATSLSSGIYKTLFF
cdr3_nt: TGTGCCACCAGTCTCTCTAGCGGAATCTATAAGACGCTGTTTTTT

d_call: -
cdr3_length: 12
v_call: TRBV6-5
clone_size: -
j_call: TRBJ2-5
cdr3_aa: CASSYTEETQYF
cdr3_nt: TGTGCCAGCAGTTACACCGAAGAGACCCAGTACTTC

d_call: TRBD1
cdr3_length: 15
v_call: TRBV12-3/TRBV12-4
clone_size: -
j_call: TRBJ1-1
cdr3_aa: CASSLSDRENTEAFF
cdr3_nt: TGTGCCAGCAGTCTTTCGGACAGGGAGAACACTGAAGCTTTCTTT

d_call: -
cdr3_length: 13
v_call: TRBV12-3/TRBV12-4
clone_size: many
j_call: TRBJ1-1
cdr3_aa: CASSLATNTEAFF
cdr3_nt: TGTGCCAGCAGTTTAGCTACCAACACTGAAGCTTTCTTT

d_call: -
cdr3_length: 15
v_call: TRBV5-1
clone_size: few
j_call: TRBJ1-3
cdr3_aa: CASSLQGDEGNTIYF
cdr3_nt: TGCGCCAGCAGCTTACAGGGTGATGAAGGAAACACCATATATTTT

d_call: TRBD1
cdr3_length: 16
v_call: TRBV7-2
clone_size: few
j_call: TRBJ2-7
cdr3_aa: CASSLFPGGFSYEQYF
cdr3_nt: TGTGCCAGCAGCTTATTTCCAGGGGGCTTTTCCTACGAGCAGTACTTC

d_call: TRBD2
cdr3_length: 15
v_call: TRBV7-2
clone_size: few
j_call: TRBJ2-5
cdr3_aa: CASRRSSGSQETQYF
cdr3_nt: TGTGCCAGCAGACGCTCTAGCGGATCACAAGAGACCCAGTACTTC

d_call: -
cdr3_length: 13
v_call: TRBV11-1
clone_size: -
j_call: TRBJ2-7
cdr3_aa: CASSLAPRNEQYF
cdr3_nt: TGTGCCAGCAGCTTAGCCCCTCGGAACGAGCAGTACTTC

d_call: -
cdr3_length: 15
v_call: TRBV12-3/TRBV12-4
clone_size: few
j_call: TRBJ1-2
cdr3_aa: CASSYARDIGSGYTF
cdr3_nt: TGTGCCAGCAGTTACGCCCGGGACATAGGGAGTGGCTACACCTTC

d_call: TRBD2
cdr3_length: 16
v_call: TRBV25-1
clone_size: -
j_call: TRBJ2-3
cdr3_aa: CASSALLAGVGDTQYF
cdr3_nt: TGTGCCAGCAGTGCACTCCTAGCGGGAGTTGGAGATACGCAGTATTTT

d_call: -
cdr3_length: 14
v_call: TRBV2
clone_size: once
j_call: TRBJ2-2
cdr3_aa: CASSVRRGTGELFF
cdr3_nt: TGTGCCAGCAGTGTACGAAGGGGTACCGGGGAGCTGTTTTTT

d_call: -
cdr3_length: 15
v_call: TRBV28
clone_size: -
j_call: TRBJ2-7
cdr3_aa: CASRRGGGGQNEQYF
cdr3_nt: TGTGCCAGCAGACGAGGAGGAGGGGGCCAAAACGAGCAGTACTTC

d_call: -
cdr3_length: 13
v_call: TRBV6-1
clone_size: -
j_call: TRBJ1-2
cdr3_aa: CASRSGGNYGYTF
cdr3_nt: TGTGCCAGCAGAAGCGGGGGTAACTATGGCTACACCTTC

d_call: -
cdr3_length: 14
v_call: TRBV20-1
clone_size: few
j_call: TRBJ2-7
cdr3_aa: CSAERALPAYEQYF
cdr3_nt: TGCAGTGCCGAAAGGGCTCTCCCAGCCTACGAGCAGTACTTC

d_call: -
cdr3_length: 15
v_call: TRBV7-2
clone_size: -
j_call: TRBJ2-2
cdr3_aa: CASSLRQPPTGELFF
cdr3_nt: TGTGCCAGCAGCTTAAGACAGCCTCCCACCGGGGAGCTGTTTTTT

d_call: -
cdr3_length: 16
v_call: TRBV5-1
clone_size: few
j_call: TRBJ1-5
cdr3_aa: CASSADSPYSNQPQHF
cdr3_nt: TGCGCCAGCAGCGCGGACAGCCCTTATAGCAATCAGCCCCAGCATTTT

d_call: TRBD2
cdr3_length: 17
v_call: TRBV7-6
clone_size: few
j_call: TRBJ2-3
cdr3_aa: CASSPRGSAGGSDTQYF
cdr3_nt: TGTGCCAGCAGCCCAAGGGGATCGGCGGGGGGATCAGATACGCAGTATTTT

d_call: TRBD1
cdr3_length: 14
v_call: TRBV2
clone_size: few
j_call: TRBJ1-2
cdr3_aa: CASRWDRGVSGYTF
cdr3_nt: TGTGCCAGCAGATGGGACAGGGGAGTCTCTGGCTACACCTTC

d_call: -
cdr3_length: 17
v_call: TRBV11-2
clone_size: few
j_call: TRBJ2-3
cdr3_aa: CASSLDDEGGRADTQYF
cdr3_nt: TGTGCCAGCAGCTTAGACGATGAGGGCGGAAGGGCAGATACGCAGTATTTT

d_call: TRBD2
cdr3_length: 17
v_call: TRBV6-1
clone_size: -
j_call: TRBJ2-3
cdr3_aa: CASSPPRLAGVSDTQYF
cdr3_nt: TGTGCCAGCAGCCCCCCCCGCCTAGCGGGGGTCTCAGATACGCAGTATTTT

d_call: TRBD1
cdr3_length: 14
v_call: TRBV10-3
clone_size: -
j_call: TRBJ2-1
cdr3_aa: CAISEQGARNEQFF
cdr3_nt: TGTGCCATCAGTGAACAGGGGGCGAGAAATGAGCAGTTCTTC

d_call: TRBD2
cdr3_length: 17
v_call: TRBV6-1
clone_size: -
j_call: TRBJ2-3
cdr3_aa: CASSPRRREISTDTQYF
cdr3_nt: TGTGCCAGCAGTCCCCGTAGGCGGGAGATCAGCACAGATACGCAGTATTTT

d_call: -
cdr3_length: 14
v_call: TRBV20-1
clone_size: few
j_call: TRBJ2-5
cdr3_aa: CSASASGIQETQYF
cdr3_nt: TGCAGTGCTAGTGCAAGTGGGATTCAAGAGACCCAGTACTTC

d_call: -
cdr3_length: 12
v_call: TRBV6-2/TRBV6-3
clone_size: many
j_call: TRBJ2-2
cdr3_aa: CASSWDTGELFF
cdr3_nt: TGTGCCAGCAGTTGGGACACCGGGGAGCTGTTTTTT

d_call: -
cdr3_length: 13
v_call: TRBV5-6
clone_size: -
j_call: TRBJ1-3
cdr3_aa: CASSIRTGNTIYF
cdr3_nt: TGTGCCAGCAGCATCCGGACAGGAAACACCATATATTTT

d_call: TRBD2
cdr3_length: 14
v_call: TRBV11-1
clone_size: -
j_call: TRBJ2-7
cdr3_aa: CASSLQSGAYEQYF
cdr3_nt: TGTGCCAGCAGCCTACAAAGCGGGGCCTACGAGCAGTACTTC

d_call: -
cdr3_length: 16
v_call: TRBV4-2
clone_size: few
j_call: TRBJ2-7
cdr3_aa: CASSQDPSGPIGEQYF
cdr3_nt: TGTGCCAGCAGCCAAGATCCCTCGGGACCCATCGGGGAGCAGTACTTC

d_call: -
cdr3_length: 13
v_call: TRBV18
clone_size: few
j_call: TRBJ2-7
cdr3_aa: CASSPPTLHEQYF
cdr3_nt: TGTGCCAGCTCACCTCCAACCCTCCACGAGCAGTACTTC

d_call: -
cdr3_length: 14
v_call: TRBV7-2
clone_size: few
j_call: TRBJ2-7
cdr3_aa: CASSLGTRTYEQYF
cdr3_nt: TGTGCCAGCAGCTTGGGAACTAGGACCTACGAGCAGTACTTC

d_call: TRBD1
cdr3_length: 14
v_call: TRBV6-1
clone_size: few
j_call: TRBJ2-7
cdr3_aa: CASLPGQGFYEQYF
cdr3_nt: TGTGCCAGTCTTCCGGGACAGGGATTTTACGAGCAGTACTTC

d_call: TRBD2
cdr3_length: 17
v_call: TRBV6-1
clone_size: -
j_call: TRBJ2-1
cdr3_aa: CASSKRLLAGGLNEQFF
cdr3_nt: TGTGCCAGCAGTAAGCGACTACTAGCGGGGGGACTCAATGAGCAGTTCTTC

d_call: -
cdr3_length: 13
v_call: TRBV3-1
clone_size: -
j_call: TRBJ2-1
cdr3_aa: CASSPLLADEQFF
cdr3_nt: TGTGCCAGCAGCCCCCTACTAGCCGATGAGCAGTTCTTC

d_call: -
cdr3_length: 14
v_call: TRBV15
clone_size: few
j_call: TRBJ2-7
cdr3_aa: CATSREYSSYEQYF
cdr3_nt: TGTGCCACCAGCAGAGAATACAGCTCCTACGAGCAGTACTTC

d_call: -
cdr3_length: 13
v_call: TRBV10-3
clone_size: -
j_call: TRBJ1-6
cdr3_aa: CAIKTEENSPLHF
cdr3_nt: TGTGCCATCAAGACAGAAGAAAATTCACCCCTCCACTTT

d_call: TRBD2
cdr3_length: 17
v_call: TRBV7-9
clone_size: few
j_call: TRBJ2-1
cdr3_aa: CASSLERWTSADNEQFF
cdr3_nt: TGTGCCAGCAGCTTAGAGCGTTGGACTAGCGCGGACAATGAGCAGTTCTTC

d_call: TRBD2
cdr3_length: 15
v_call: TRBV7-2
clone_size: few
j_call: TRBJ2-2
cdr3_aa: CASSLGREGLRELFF
cdr3_nt: TGTGCCAGCAGCTTAGGTCGGGAGGGGTTGAGGGAGCTGTTTTTT

d_call: -
cdr3_length: 14
v_call: TRBV6-5
clone_size: few
j_call: TRBJ2-7
cdr3_aa: CASSYLDGPYEQYF
cdr3_nt: TGTGCCAGCAGTTACCTGGACGGACCCTACGAGCAGTACTTC

d_call: -
cdr3_length: 14
v_call: TRBV5-5
clone_size: -
j_call: TRBJ2-2
cdr3_aa: CASSLEGSTGELFF
cdr3_nt: TGTGCCAGCAGCTTAGAGGGATCCACCGGGGAGCTGTTTTTT

d_call: -
cdr3_length: 16
v_call: TRBV25-1
clone_size: few
j_call: TRBJ1-4
cdr3_aa: CASSERRTATNEKLFF
cdr3_nt: TGTGCCAGCAGTGAGCGGCGAACTGCAACTAATGAAAAACTGTTTTTT

d_call: TRBD2
cdr3_length: 20
v_call: TRBV3-1
clone_size: -
j_call: TRBJ2-4
cdr3_aa: CASSQDQREPPMLAKNIQYF
cdr3_nt: TGTGCCAGCAGCCAAGATCAGCGGGAGCCCCCAATGCTGGCCAAAAACATTCAGTACTTC

d_call: -
cdr3_length: 13
v_call: TRBV20-1
clone_size: -
j_call: TRBJ1-5
cdr3_aa: CSASGDSNQPQHF
cdr3_nt: TGCAGTGCTAGCGGGGATAGCAATCAGCCCCAGCATTTT

d_call: -
cdr3_length: 13
v_call: TRBV7-3
clone_size: few
j_call: TRBJ2-3
cdr3_aa: CASSPEGAGSQYF
cdr3_nt: TGTGCCAGCAGCCCCGAGGGTGCGGGGTCGCAGTATTTT

d_call: TRBD1
cdr3_length: 14
v_call: TRBV12-3/TRBV12-4
clone_size: -
j_call: TRBJ1-5
cdr3_aa: CASRGTGGPQPQHF
cdr3_nt: TGTGCCAGCCGCGGGACAGGGGGCCCTCAGCCCCAGCATTTT

d_call: TRBD1
cdr3_length: 16
v_call: TRBV5-1
clone_size: -
j_call: TRBJ1-6
cdr3_aa: CASSLDGTGGLSPLHF
cdr3_nt: TGCGCCAGCAGCTTAGATGGGACAGGGGGTTTATCACCCCTCCACTTT

d_call: TRBD2
cdr3_length: 15
v_call: TRBV20-1
clone_size: -
j_call: TRBJ2-5
cdr3_aa: CSARNPSGIQETQYF
cdr3_nt: TGCAGTGCTAGAAATCCTAGCGGGATACAAGAGACCCAGTACTTC

d_call: -
cdr3_length: 13
v_call: TRBV7-2
clone_size: -
j_call: TRBJ1-1
cdr3_aa: CASSPRPWLGAFF
cdr3_nt: TGTGCCAGCAGCCCCCGCCCATGGCTTGGCGCTTTCTTT

d_call: TRBD1
cdr3_length: 14
v_call: TRBV28
clone_size: -
j_call: TRBJ1-4
cdr3_aa: CASSFRGPREKLFF
cdr3_nt: TGTGCCAGCAGTTTTAGGGGGCCTCGTGAAAAACTGTTTTTT

d_call: -
cdr3_length: 16
v_call: TRBV20-1
clone_size: few
j_call: TRBJ2-1
cdr3_aa: CSARDPGGQAYNEQFF
cdr3_nt: TGCAGTGCTAGAGATCCCGGGGGGCAGGCCTACAATGAGCAGTTCTTC

d_call: TRBD2
cdr3_length: 14
v_call: TRBV20-1
clone_size: -
j_call: TRBJ2-1
cdr3_aa: CSARTSGIIHEQFF
cdr3_nt: TGCAGTGCAAGGACTAGCGGGATAATTCATGAGCAGTTCTTC

d_call: TRBD2
cdr3_length: 15
v_call: TRBV9
clone_size: few
j_call: TRBJ2-5
cdr3_aa: CASSVDPGRSETQYF
cdr3_nt: TGTGCCAGCAGCGTAGATCCCGGGAGGTCGGAGACCCAGTACTTC